These 5 T cell receptor beta chains were sequenced from one sample in a study of PD-1 blockade in classical Hodgkin lymphoma. Time point of the sample: newly diagnosed, previously untreated cHL patient sample. CD4+ T cells were purified from thawed PBMCs by magnetic negative selection. Using immunoSEQ multiplex PCR, the repertoire was profiled, and TCRdb retains in-frame clones only, with some absent. In the table there are around 27,000 clones, about 90% of which are singletons. Material for sequencing was CD4+ T cells from blood. The receptors were gathered from a human donor with classical Hodgkin lymphoma.

CDR3 nucleotide sequence: TGTGCCAGCAGCCCCCGACTAGCCCCCACAGATACGCAGTATTTT. It yields the protein CASSPRLAPTDTQYF. The chain couples TRBV7-3 to TRBJ2-3, with 7 bases matching TRBD2. J was trimmed by 2 bases and V by 5 bases; bases with no gene match: 7. Per the germline V gene, CDR1 is SGHTA and CDR2 is FQGTGA. The CDR3 contains 15 residues.

The CDR3 loop is CASSLLGGGETQYF. CDR3 bases: TGTGCCAGCAGCTTACTAGGAGGAGGAGAGACCCAGTACTTC. V gene TRBV7-9 combines with J gene TRBJ2-5; maybe TRBD2 (5 bases). Germline loops: CDR1 SEHNR, CDR2 FQNEAQ (reference sequence). There are 14 residues in the CDR3. V was clipped by 2 bases and J by 4 bases, with 11 bases between them.

This clone appeared once. The J gene is TRBJ1-5, the V gene TRBV5-1; D uncertain. Germline CDR1 SGHRS, CDR2 YFSETQ. The CDR3 is 15 residues long. V was trimmed by 0 bases and J by 7 bases, leaving 14 bases between them. The CDR3: CASSLAAGSGQPQHF. CDR3 sequence (DNA): TGCGCCAGCAGCTTGGCCGCCGGGAGTGGGCAGCCCCAGCATTTT. Variable domain in full (rest from reference TRBV5-1 and TRBJ1-5): KAGVTQTPRYLIKTRGQQVTLSCSPISGHRSVSWYQQTPGQGLQFLFEYFSETQRNKGNFPGRFSGRQFSNSRSEMNVSTLELGDSALYLCASSLAAGSGQPQHFGDGTRLSIL.

The genes are TRBV19 and TRBJ2-7; 10 nucleotides line up with TRBD1. Germline assignment: CDR1 LNHDA and CDR2 SQIVND (reference sequence). With 3 bases clipped from V and 3 bases from J, the junction kept 2 bases outside the gene matches. CDR3 length: 14 amino acids. DNA for the CDR3: TGTGCCAGTAGTATTGGGGACAGGGGCTACGAGCAGTACTTC. It specifies CASSIGDRGYEQYF.

The chain's CDR3 is CASSRSMSSYEQYF. The CDR3 coding sequence is TGTGCCAGTAGTAGATCCATGAGCTCCTACGAGCAGTACTTC. This chain joins TRBV19 and TRBJ2-7; D call uncertain. This CDR3 is built from 14 residues. The V and J ends lost 4 bases and 0 bases respectively, with 10 bases between them. The germline CDR1 and CDR2 sequences are LNHDA and SQIVND (reference sequence). The full variable domain, rest sourced from reference TRBV19 and TRBJ2-7, is DGGITQSPKYLFRKEGQNVTLSCEQNLNHDAMYWYRQDPGQGLRLIYYSQIVNDFQKGDIAEGYSVSREKKESFPLTVTSAQKNPTAFYLCASSRSMSSYEQYFGPGTRLTVT.